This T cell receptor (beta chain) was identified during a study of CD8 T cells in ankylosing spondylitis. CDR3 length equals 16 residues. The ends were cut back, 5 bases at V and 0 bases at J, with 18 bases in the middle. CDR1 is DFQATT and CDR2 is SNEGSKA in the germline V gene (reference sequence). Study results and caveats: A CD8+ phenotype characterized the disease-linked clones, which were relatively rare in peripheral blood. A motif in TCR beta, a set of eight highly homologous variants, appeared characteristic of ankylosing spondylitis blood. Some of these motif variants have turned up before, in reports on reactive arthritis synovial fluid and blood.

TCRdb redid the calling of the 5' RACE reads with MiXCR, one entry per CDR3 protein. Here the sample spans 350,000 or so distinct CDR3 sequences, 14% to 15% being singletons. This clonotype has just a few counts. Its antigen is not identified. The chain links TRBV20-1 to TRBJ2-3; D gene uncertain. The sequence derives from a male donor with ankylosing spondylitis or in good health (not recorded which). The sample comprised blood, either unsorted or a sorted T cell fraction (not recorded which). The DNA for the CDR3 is TGCAGTGCTCTGAGACTTTCTCGGGCTAGCACAGATACGCAGTATTTT. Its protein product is CSALRLSRASTDTQYF.